This T cell receptor beta chain was sequenced during a study of blood T cell repertoires in COVID-19. Study in general: Italy, Spain and the United States were the sources of the convalescent and acute COVID-19 samples. The analysed material was cDNA or gDNA that came from T cells, B-cell-depleted T cells, or PBMCs.

As handled by the study authors: For nucleated cells, counts were estimated from reference gene primer amplification. The method was immunoSEQ multiplex PCR; TCRdb's version includes in-frame clones alone and lacks a portion of them. V, J and clone size were drawn from that table, and D and trimming were deduced from the DNA. The sample records approximately 240,000 clones, under 85% being singletons. The V and J ends lost 0 bases and 5 bases, in that order; junction bases with no gene match: 5. Looked up from germline, CDR1 is SGHRS and CDR2 is YFSETQ. There are 16 residues in the CDR3. The clonotype originates from a human donor in a cohort sampled during active COVID-19. The material sequenced was peripheral blood. The V gene is TRBV5-1, the J gene TRBJ1-6; 7 positions match TRBD1. CDR3 region: CASSLAYGTDNSPLHF. As DNA, the CDR3 is TGCGCCAGCAGCTTGGCGTACGGGACAGATAATTCACCCCTCCACTTT.